This T cell receptor beta chain comes out of a study of cytomegalovirus exposure and HLA in healthy donors. The CDR3 totals 14 residues. The V gene lost 2 bases and the J gene lost 4 bases, with 6 bases spanning the gap. CDR1 SNHLY and CDR2 FYNNEI come from the germline V gene. Use of 60 Vbeta and 13 Jbeta primers characterized the PCR. The table came from immunoSEQ multiplex PCR; TCRdb's copy has only in-frame clones and leaves some out. The sample table sets out some 150,000 clones. The sample taken for sequencing was PBMCs. This TCR derives from a woman aged 18-35 years in good health and CMV-seronegative. The chain employs TRBV2 and TRBJ2-6; D gene unclear. The CDR3: CASSERGGANVLTF. The CDR3 DNA is TGTGCCAGCAGTGAACGCGGAGGGGCCAACGTCCTGACTTTC. Full variable domain (outside the CDR3, taken from reference TRBV2 and TRBJ2-6): EPEVTQTPSHQVTQMGQEVILRCVPISNHLYFYWYRQILGQKVEFLVSFYNNEISEKSEIFDDQFSVERPDGSNFTLKIRSTKLEDSAMYFCASSERGGANVLTFGAGSRLTVL.